A single sample gave rise to the 30 T cell receptor beta chains below, sequenced in a study of T-cell memory formation after mild COVID-19. TCRdb re-called the 5' RACE reads through MiXCR, storing one row per CDR3 protein. Of 450,000 to 700,000 distinct CDR3 sequences listed, roughly 17% are singletons. Material for sequencing was PBMCs or a T cell subset sorted from them (not recorded which). The receptors derive from an adult woman who had mild COVID-19 (a few samples of this study predate the infection). Cell type and time point are not known.

This clonotype appeared once. The J gene is TRBJ2-1, the V gene TRBV6-2 or TRBV6-3; TRBD1 might be the D (5 bases). This CDR3 comprises 17 residues. Germline CDR1 MNHEY, CDR2 SVGEGT. V shed 6 bases and J shed 8 bases, with 26 bases lying between them. CDR3 protein: CASSQRNRHRVGDEQFF. The DNA of the CDR3 is TGTGCCAGCAGCCAGAGGAACCGCCATCGAGTAGGGGATGAGCAGTTCTTC.

This sequence joins TRBV5-1 and TRBJ2-1, with D unresolved. V was cut by 9 bases and J by 1 base, with 17 bases left in between. CDR1 and CDR2 (germline): SGHRS, YFSETQ. This CDR3 contains 15 residues. The CDR3 loop reads CATSPGQRSYNEQFF. Written as DNA, the CDR3 is TGCGCCACCTCTCCCGGGCAAAGGTCCTACAATGAGCAGTTCTTC.

The chain recombines TRBV12-3 or TRBV12-4 with TRBJ1-5; D not resolved. V was cut by 7 bases and J by 0 bases, with 10 bases left in between. The CDR3 runs 14 residues. CDR3 residues: CASTATYSNQPQHF. CDR3 sequence (DNA): TGTGCCAGCACCGCGACTTATAGCAATCAGCCCCAGCATTTT.

In this sample, this clonotype turned up many times. The rearrangement uses TRBV5-1 and TRBJ2-2; 8 bases map to TRBD2. Germline lookup yields CDR1 SGHRS and CDR2 YFSETQ. Unmatched junction bases numbered 2, after V lost 4 bases and J lost 0 bases. The CDR3 is 15 residues long. CDR3: CASSPGGPNTGELFF. The CDR3, as DNA: TGCGCCAGCAGCCCGGGGGGGCCGAACACCGGGGAGCTGTTTTTT.

In its sample, this clonotype was seen a few times. This sequence joins TRBV29-1 and TRBJ2-7; the D is unclear. The CDR3 runs to 11 residues. Trimming left V 1 base short and J 2 bases short, with 3 bases between. Germline loops: CDR1 SQVTM, CDR2 ANQGSEA. The CDR3 region is CSVEVAYEQYF. The CDR3 DNA follows: TGCAGCGTTGAAGTGGCCTACGAGCAGTACTTC.

The genes are TRBV9 and TRBJ1-1, with D possibly TRBD1 on 5 matching bases. CDR1 is SGDLS, CDR2 YYNGEE, per germline. V lost 4 bases, J lost 5 bases, and 12 bases lay in between. The CDR3 totals 13 residues. The CDR3 loop is CASSIDRYTEAFF. DNA of the CDR3: TGTGCCAGCAGCATCGACAGATATACTGAAGCTTTCTTT.

This clonotype was seen repeatedly, ten times or more. The chain joins TRBV12-3 or TRBV12-4 to TRBJ2-7; D is unresolved. V shed 1 base and J shed 3 bases, with 10 bases lying between them. CDR3 size: 14 residues. This CDR3 reads CASSLGKGIYEQYF. For the CDR3, the DNA is TGTGCCAGCAGTTTAGGAAAGGGTATCTACGAGCAGTACTTC.

This clonotype was counted many times. The rearrangement links TRBV5-1 to TRBJ2-3, with D tentatively TRBD2 (6 bases). Trimming removed 3 bases from V and 0 bases from J, with 11 bases in between. Germline V CDR1 and CDR2: SGHRS, YFSETQ. The CDR3 totals 15 residues. The CDR3 sequence: CASSWTGGSTDTQYF. The CDR3 region has the DNA TGCGCCAGCAGCTGGACTGGAGGGAGCACAGATACGCAGTATTTT.

This clonotype was observed a handful of times. The J gene is TRBJ1-1, the V gene TRBV20-1; a weak D match, TRBD1 (6 bases). This CDR3 spans 14 amino acids. Trimming pared 8 bases from V and 1 base from J, leaving 17 bases between. Per germline, CDR1 DFQATT and CDR2 SNEGSKA (reference sequence). CDR3 sequence: CSTRSTGRNTEAFF. The CDR3 bases are TGCAGTACCCGATCCACAGGGAGGAACACTGAAGCTTTCTTT.

V usage is TRBV2 and J usage is TRBJ1-5, with unresolved D. The CDR3 sequence is 13 residues long. Germline CDR1 is SNHLY and CDR2 is FYNNEI. Trimming removed 8 bases from V and 7 bases from J, with 15 bases in between. The CDR3 DNA sequence: TGTGCCAGCTCGTGGTCGGGAGGGCAGCCCCAGCATTTT. Translating gives CASSWSGGQPQHF.

This clonotype was counted many times. The chain carries TRBV20-1 and TRBJ2-5; 13 bases match TRBD2. Germline CDR1 and CDR2: DFQATT and SNEGSKA (reference sequence). Losses at the gene ends were 2 bases for V and 1 base for J; bases not matched to a gene: 7. The CDR3 runs 17 residues. The CDR3 DNA sequence: TGCAGTGCTAGATCCCCGGGACTAGCGGGGACCCAAGAGACCCAGTACTTC. This sequence encodes CSARSPGLAGTQETQYF.

This chain uses TRBV10-3 with TRBJ2-2; 8 bases line up with TRBD1. The CDR3 spans 18 residues. CDR1 ENHRY and CDR2 SYGVKD come from the germline V gene. Germline trimming cut 2 bases from V and 7 bases from J; bases unmatched to any gene: 15. This CDR3 is CAISEPTLGTGYRGELFF. CDR3 nucleotide sequence: TGTGCCATCAGTGAGCCCACCCTCGGGACAGGTTACCGCGGGGAGCTGTTTTTT.

For the CDR3, the DNA is TGTGCCAGCAGAGATCAAAGACTAGCGGGAGGGCGTACCGGGGAGCTGTTTTTT. Its protein is CASRDQRLAGGRTGELFF. The chain uses TRBV6-6 and TRBJ2-2, with 14 nucleotides matching TRBD2. This CDR3 region has 18 residues. Unmatched junction bases numbered 11, after V lost 6 bases and J lost 5 bases. CDR1 is MNHNY and CDR2 is SVGAGI in the germline V gene (reference sequence).

The chain combines TRBV30 with TRBJ2-1, with D possibly being TRBD2 (6 bases). This CDR3 contains 13 residues. V dropped 5 bases and J dropped 1 base, with 9 bases sitting between them. CDR1 and CDR2 from the germline V gene are GTSNPN and SVGIG (reference sequence). The CDR3 DNA is TGTGCCTGGTATGCGGGGTCCTACAATGAGCAGTTCTTC. Amino acids: CAWYAGSYNEQFF.

This chain connects TRBV5-1 to TRBJ2-1, with 9 positions matching TRBD2. CDR1 and CDR2 from the germline V gene are SGHRS and YFSETQ. CDR3 length: 15 residues. V dropped 4 bases and J dropped 4; count of bases not matched to a gene: 6. The CDR3 loop reads CASSPGGGGYNEQFF. In DNA, the CDR3 is TGCGCCAGCAGCCCCGGCGGGGGGGGTTACAATGAGCAGTTCTTC.

The chain carries TRBV12-3 or TRBV12-4 and TRBJ1-2; D may be TRBD1 (5 bases). V was shortened by 6 bases and J by 8 bases, with 19 bases between the two germline ends. The CDR3 runs to 14 residues. CDR3 in DNA: TGTGCCAGCAGAATCGGTGGGTGGGGCACGGGCTACACCTTC. This translates into CASRIGGWGTGYTF.

The chain combines TRBV18 with TRBJ1-1, with D unresolved. The germline V gene encodes CDR1 KGHSH and CDR2 LQKENI. This CDR3 is built from 13 residues. The V and J ends lost 4 bases and 5 bases respectively, with 11 bases between them. CDR3 residues: CASSQGTVTEAFF. CDR3 nucleotide sequence: TGTGCCAGCTCACAGGGTACCGTAACTGAAGCTTTCTTT.

This clonotype was detected a few times. This chain uses TRBV27 with TRBJ1-5; D not resolved. Germline CDR1 reads MNHEY; CDR2 reads SMNVEV (reference sequence). The CDR3 is made up of 10 amino acids. Trimming removed 5 bases from V and 4 bases from J, with 0 bases in between. This CDR3 reads CASSNQPQHF. DNA of the CDR3: TGTGCCAGCAGTAATCAGCCCCAGCATTTT.

This clonotype came up a few times. The V gene is TRBV12-3 or TRBV12-4, the J gene TRBJ2-7; D possibly corresponds to TRBD2 (7 bases). V lost 8 bases, J lost 6 bases, and 17 bases lay in between. There are 13 residues in the CDR3. This chain's CDR3 is CASRTGGQGEQYF. CDR3 sequence (DNA): TGTGCCAGCCGCACCGGGGGGCAGGGCGAGCAGTACTTC.

Note on this clonotype: This may be a read error: a much more frequent sequence differs by one nucleotide. The chain uses TRBV29-1 and TRBJ1-5, with D hard to call. The V end was cut by 5 bases, the J end by 8 bases, with 13 bases between. From germline, CDR1 is SQVTM and CDR2 ANQGSEA. The CDR3 totals 12 residues. Here the CDR3 reads CSVQDGNKPQHF. The CDR3 DNA is TGCAGCGTTCAGGACGGAAATAAGCCCCAGCATTTT. Complete variable domain (other parts from reference TRBV29-1 and TRBJ1-5): SAVISQKPSRDICQRGTSLTIQCQVDSQVTMMFWYRQQPGQSLTLIATANQGSEATYESGFVIDKFPISRPNLTFSTLTVSNMSPEDSSIYLCSVQDGNKPQHFGDGTRLSIL.

The V and J genes are TRBV7-3 and TRBJ2-1; D may be TRBD2 (7 bases). The CDR3 contains 16 residues. V shed 5 bases and J shed 8 bases, with 22 bases lying between them. Germline V gives CDR1 SGHTA, CDR2 FQGTGA. CDR3 bases: TGTGCCAGCAGCCCCCGTGGAGGGGGGGCGGTCGATGAGCAGTTCTTC. Its protein product is CASSPRGGGAVDEQFF.

V and J are TRBV29-1 and TRBJ2-7, with TRBD2 as a possible D gene (6 bases). The germline V and J ends were trimmed by 5 bases and 0 bases, with 17 bases remaining between them. The germline V gene encodes CDR1 SQVTM and CDR2 ANQGSEA. The CDR3 covers 15 residues. Here the CDR3 reads CSVRITGGSSYEQYF. The DNA of the CDR3 is TGCAGCGTTCGAATAACAGGAGGGAGCTCCTACGAGCAGTACTTC.

The chain couples TRBV5-5 to TRBJ2-3; D gene unclear. Germline CDR1 is SGHKS and CDR2 is YYEKEE (reference sequence). The CDR3 is 14 amino acids. V was pared by 2 bases and J by 2 bases, with 9 bases between. For the CDR3, the DNA is TGTGCCAGCAGCTTCCAGAGTTCCACAGATACGCAGTATTTT. Amino acid sequence: CASSFQSSTDTQYF.

The CDR3 is CATSRLMVGYGYTF. In nucleotides, the CDR3 is TGTGCCACCAGCAGACTAATGGTTGGCTATGGCTACACCTTC. The chain has TRBV15 and TRBJ1-2; D call uncertain. This CDR3 contains 14 residues. V was cut by 2 bases and J by 4 bases, with 11 bases left in between. Germline V gene data show CDR1 as LNHNV and CDR2 as YYDKDF (reference sequence).

This clonotype was seen only once. This chain connects TRBV24-1 to TRBJ2-1; 8 bases align to TRBD2. Germline trimming cut 4 bases from V and 8 bases from J; bases unmatched to any gene: 12. CDR3 length: 16 amino acids. CDR1 is KGHDR, CDR2 SFDVKD, per germline. CDR3 residues: CATSDPSAGVLDEQFF. The DNA for the CDR3 is TGTGCCACCAGTGACCCATCAGCGGGAGTCTTGGATGAGCAGTTCTTC.

This clonotype has only a few counts. The DNA for the CDR3 is TGCGCCAGCAGCCAAGACCCACGACAGAGCTCCTACGAGCAGTACTTC. The encoded protein is CASSQDPRQSSYEQYF. The chain recombines TRBV4-1 with TRBJ2-7, with a weak D call TRBD1 (5 bases). The CDR3 contains 16 residues. With 0 bases removed from V and 0 bases from J, the gap between germline ends came to 12 bases. Germline lookup yields CDR1 MGHRA and CDR2 YSYEKL.

This clonotype has more than one count but fewer than ten. The genes are TRBV10-3 and TRBJ2-2; 10 bases are shared with TRBD1. Germline CDR1 and CDR2: ENHRY and SYGVKD. V lost 2 bases, J lost 6 bases, and 6 bases stayed unmatched. This CDR3 is 16 amino acids long. The DNA of the CDR3 is TGTGCCATCAGTGAGACGGGACAGGGGTTCGCCGGGGAGCTGTTTTTT. Its translation is CAISETGQGFAGELFF.

A few counts support this clonotype. The chain uses TRBV20-1 and TRBJ2-7; 8 bases are a match to TRBD2. The germline CDR1 and CDR2 sequences are DFQATT and SNEGSKA (reference sequence). This CDR3 has 15 amino acids. V lost 3 bases to trimming and J lost 5 bases; unmatched junction nucleotides: 12. The CDR3 sequence: CSARSAAGDRDEQYF. CDR3 bases: TGCAGTGCTAGGTCGGCAGCGGGAGATCGCGACGAGCAGTACTTC.

The V gene is TRBV12-3 or TRBV12-4, the J gene TRBJ1-2; a weak D match, TRBD1 (6 bases). This CDR3 is 15 amino acids long. Trimming took 2 bases from V and 0 from J, leaving 10 bases between them. This CDR3 reads CASSLWTDANYGYTF. DNA of the CDR3: TGTGCCAGCAGTTTATGGACAGATGCTAACTATGGCTACACCTTC.

V gene TRBV19 combines with J gene TRBJ1-1; D may be TRBD1 (5 bases). The CDR3 is 15 amino acids. V lost 2 bases and J lost 0, with 10 bases in between. Per the germline V gene, CDR1 is LNHDA and CDR2 is SQIVND (reference sequence). CDR3 coding DNA: TGTGCCAGTAGTATACAGGCGGACATGAACACTGAAGCTTTCTTT. This codes for CASSIQADMNTEAFF.